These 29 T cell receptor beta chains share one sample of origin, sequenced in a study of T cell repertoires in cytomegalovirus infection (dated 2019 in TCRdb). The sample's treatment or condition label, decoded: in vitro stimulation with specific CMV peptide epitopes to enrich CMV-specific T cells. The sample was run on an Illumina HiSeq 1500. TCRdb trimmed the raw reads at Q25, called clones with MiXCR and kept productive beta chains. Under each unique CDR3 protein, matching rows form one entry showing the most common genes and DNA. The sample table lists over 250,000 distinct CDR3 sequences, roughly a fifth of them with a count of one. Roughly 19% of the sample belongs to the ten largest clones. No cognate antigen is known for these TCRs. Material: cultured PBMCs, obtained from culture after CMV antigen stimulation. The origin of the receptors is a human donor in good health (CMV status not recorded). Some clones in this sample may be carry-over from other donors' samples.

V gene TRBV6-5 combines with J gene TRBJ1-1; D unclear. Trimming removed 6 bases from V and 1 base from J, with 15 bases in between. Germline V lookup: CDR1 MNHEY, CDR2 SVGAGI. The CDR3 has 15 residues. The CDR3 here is CASRPDTGGNTEAFF. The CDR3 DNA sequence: TGTGCCAGCAGACCAGACACCGGAGGGAACACTGAAGCTTTCTTT.

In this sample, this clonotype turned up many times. As DNA, the CDR3 is TGTGCCAGTATTACCTCACAGGGGAGCAATCAGCCCCAGCATTTT. Protein: CASITSQGSNQPQHF. The V call is TRBV19, the J call TRBJ1-5; 7 nucleotides align to TRBD1. The V gene's germline CDR1 is LNHDA and CDR2 SQIVND (reference sequence). The CDR3 loop spans 15 amino acids. Unmatched junction bases numbered 7, after V lost 7 bases and J lost 1 base.

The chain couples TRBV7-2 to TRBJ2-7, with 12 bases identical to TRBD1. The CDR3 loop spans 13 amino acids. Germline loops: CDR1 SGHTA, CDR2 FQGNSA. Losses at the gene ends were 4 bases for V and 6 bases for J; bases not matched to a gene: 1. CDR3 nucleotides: TGTGCCAGCAGCTGGGACAGGGGGCGCGAGCAGTACTTC. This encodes CASSWDRGREQYF.

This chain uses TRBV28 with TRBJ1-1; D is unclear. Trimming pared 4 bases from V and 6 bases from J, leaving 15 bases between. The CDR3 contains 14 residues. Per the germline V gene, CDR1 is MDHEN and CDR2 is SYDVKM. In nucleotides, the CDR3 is TGTGCCAGCAGTTCCGACGGCAGTACCCCTGAAGCTTTCTTT. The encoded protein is CASSSDGSTPEAFF.

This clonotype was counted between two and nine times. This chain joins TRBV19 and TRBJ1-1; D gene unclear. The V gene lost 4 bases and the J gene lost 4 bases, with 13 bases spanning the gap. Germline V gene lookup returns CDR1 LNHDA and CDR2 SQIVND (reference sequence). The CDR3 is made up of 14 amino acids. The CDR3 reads CASSSRRGGTEAFF. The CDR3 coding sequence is TGTGCCAGTAGTAGCCGACGGGGAGGCACTGAAGCTTTCTTT.

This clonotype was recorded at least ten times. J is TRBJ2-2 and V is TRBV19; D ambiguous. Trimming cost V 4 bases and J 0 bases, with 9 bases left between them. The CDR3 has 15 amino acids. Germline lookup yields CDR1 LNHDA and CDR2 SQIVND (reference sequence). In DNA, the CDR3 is TGTGCCAGTAGTAAGGCGGTCCCGAACACCGGGGAGCTGTTTTTT. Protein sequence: CASSKAVPNTGELFF.

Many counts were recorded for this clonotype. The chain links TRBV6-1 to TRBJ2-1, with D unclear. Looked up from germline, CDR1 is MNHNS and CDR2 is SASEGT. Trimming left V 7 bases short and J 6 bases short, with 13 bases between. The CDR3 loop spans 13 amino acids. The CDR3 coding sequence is TGTGCCAGCATCCGTACCCCCGGCAATGAGCAGTTCTTC. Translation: CASIRTPGNEQFF.

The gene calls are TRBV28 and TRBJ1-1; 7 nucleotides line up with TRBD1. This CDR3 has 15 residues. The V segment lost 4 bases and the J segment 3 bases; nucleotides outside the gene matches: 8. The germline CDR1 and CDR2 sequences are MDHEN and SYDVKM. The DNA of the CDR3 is TGTGCCAGCAGTTCGTCAGGGGGTCCGGACACTGAAGCTTTCTTT. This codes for CASSSSGGPDTEAFF.

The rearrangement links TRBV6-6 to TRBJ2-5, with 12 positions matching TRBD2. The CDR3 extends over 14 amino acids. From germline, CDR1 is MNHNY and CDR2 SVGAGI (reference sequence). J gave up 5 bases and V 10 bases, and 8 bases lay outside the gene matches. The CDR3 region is CATRLAGERETQYF. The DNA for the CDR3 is TGTGCCACCAGACTAGCGGGAGAGCGGGAGACCCAGTACTTC.

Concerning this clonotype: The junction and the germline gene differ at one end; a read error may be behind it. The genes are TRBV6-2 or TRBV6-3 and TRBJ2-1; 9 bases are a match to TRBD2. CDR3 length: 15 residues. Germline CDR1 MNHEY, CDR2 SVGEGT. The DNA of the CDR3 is TGTGCCAGCAGTTACGGCGCGGGAGGGCCGGTAGTTGATGTCTTC. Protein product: CASSYGAGGPVVDVF.

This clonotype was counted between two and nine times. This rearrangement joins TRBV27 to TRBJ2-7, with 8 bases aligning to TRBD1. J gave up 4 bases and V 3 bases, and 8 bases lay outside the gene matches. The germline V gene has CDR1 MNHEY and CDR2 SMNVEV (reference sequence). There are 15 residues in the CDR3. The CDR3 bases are TGTGCCAGCAGTTTTCGGCAGGGGGCCCCTTACGAGCAGTACTTC. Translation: CASSFRQGAPYEQYF.

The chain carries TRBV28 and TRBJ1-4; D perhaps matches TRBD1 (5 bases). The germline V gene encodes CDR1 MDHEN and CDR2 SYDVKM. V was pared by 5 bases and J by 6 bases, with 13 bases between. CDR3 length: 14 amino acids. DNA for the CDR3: TGTGCCAGCAGTCCGGGACGGTGGGATGAAAAACTGTTTTTT. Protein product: CASSPGRWDEKLFF.

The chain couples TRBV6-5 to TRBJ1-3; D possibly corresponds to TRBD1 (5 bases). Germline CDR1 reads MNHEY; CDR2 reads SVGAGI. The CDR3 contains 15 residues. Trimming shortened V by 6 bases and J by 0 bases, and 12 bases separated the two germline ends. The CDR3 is CASSRGGDSGNTIYF. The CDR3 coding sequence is TGTGCCAGCAGCCGGGGGGGTGACTCTGGAAACACCATATATTTT.

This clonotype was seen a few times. The DNA of the CDR3 is TGTGCCAGCAGTTATTTGGGGGCCTACGAGCAGTACGTC. This codes for CASSYLGAYEQYV. The chain employs TRBV6-2 or TRBV6-3 and TRBJ2-7; D is possibly TRBD1 or TRBD2 (5 bases each). The CDR3 has 13 amino acids. V was pared by 3 bases and J by 2 bases, with 8 bases between. CDR1 and CDR2 from the germline V gene are MNHEY and SVGEGT.

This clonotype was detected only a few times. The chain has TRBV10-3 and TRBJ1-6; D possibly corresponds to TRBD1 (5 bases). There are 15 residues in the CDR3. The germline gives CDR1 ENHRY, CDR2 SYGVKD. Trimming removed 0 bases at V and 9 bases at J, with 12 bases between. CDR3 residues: CAISESGPGGSPLHF. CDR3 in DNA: TGTGCCATCAGTGAGTCAGGACCGGGGGGTTCACCCCTCCACTTT.

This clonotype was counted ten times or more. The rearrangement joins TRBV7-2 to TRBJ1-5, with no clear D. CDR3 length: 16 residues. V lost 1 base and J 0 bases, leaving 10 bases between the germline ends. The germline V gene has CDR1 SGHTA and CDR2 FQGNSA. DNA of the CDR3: TGTGCCAGCAGCTTAGAGGGCAGTTATAGCAATCAGCCCCAGCATTTT. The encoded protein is CASSLEGSYSNQPQHF.

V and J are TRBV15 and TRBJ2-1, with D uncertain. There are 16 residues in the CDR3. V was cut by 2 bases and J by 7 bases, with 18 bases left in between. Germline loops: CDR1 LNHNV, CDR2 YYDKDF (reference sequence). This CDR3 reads CATSRYRTAPRNEQFF. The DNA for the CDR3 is TGTGCCACCAGCAGATATCGTACGGCCCCGAGAAATGAGCAGTTCTTC.

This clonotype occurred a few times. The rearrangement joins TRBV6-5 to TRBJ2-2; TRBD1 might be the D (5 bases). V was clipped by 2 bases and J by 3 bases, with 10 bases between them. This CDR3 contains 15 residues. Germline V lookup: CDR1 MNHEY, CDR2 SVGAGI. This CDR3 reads CASSYLDRYTGELFF. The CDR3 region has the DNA TGTGCCAGCAGTTACCTTGACAGATACACCGGGGAGCTGTTTTTT.

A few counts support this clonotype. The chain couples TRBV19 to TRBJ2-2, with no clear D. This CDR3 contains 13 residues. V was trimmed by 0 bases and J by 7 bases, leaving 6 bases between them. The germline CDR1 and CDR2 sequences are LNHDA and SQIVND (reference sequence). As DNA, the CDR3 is TGTGCCAGTAGTATAGACCCGGGCGGGGAGCTGTTTTTT. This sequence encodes CASSIDPGGELFF. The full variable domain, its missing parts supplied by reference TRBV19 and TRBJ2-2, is DGGITQSPKYLFRKEGQNVTLSCEQNLNHDAMYWYRQDPGQGLRLIYYSQIVNDFQKGDIAEGYSVSREKKESFPLTVTSAQKNPTAFYLCASSIDPGGELFFGEGSRLTVL.

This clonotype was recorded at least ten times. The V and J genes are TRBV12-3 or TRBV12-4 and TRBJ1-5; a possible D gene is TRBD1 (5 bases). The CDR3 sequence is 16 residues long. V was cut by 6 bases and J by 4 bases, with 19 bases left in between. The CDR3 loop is CASSPRGSEVNQPQHF. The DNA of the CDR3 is TGTGCCAGCAGCCCCCGGGGGTCCGAAGTAAATCAGCCCCAGCATTTT.

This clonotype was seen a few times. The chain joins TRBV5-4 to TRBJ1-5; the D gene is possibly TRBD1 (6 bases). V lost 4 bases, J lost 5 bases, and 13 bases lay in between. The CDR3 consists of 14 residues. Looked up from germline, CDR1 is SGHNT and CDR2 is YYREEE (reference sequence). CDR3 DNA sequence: TGTGCCAGCAGCCATCAGGGGTCTGATCAGCCCCAGCATTTT. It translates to CASSHQGSDQPQHF.

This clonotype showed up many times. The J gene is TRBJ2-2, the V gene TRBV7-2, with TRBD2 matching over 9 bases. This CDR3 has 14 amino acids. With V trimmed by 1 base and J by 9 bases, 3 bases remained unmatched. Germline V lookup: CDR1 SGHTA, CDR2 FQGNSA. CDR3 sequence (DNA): TGTGCCAGCAGCTTAGTGCGGGAGGGCCGGGAGCTGTTTTTT. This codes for CASSLVREGRELFF.

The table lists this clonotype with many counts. CDR3 loop: CASSYSSGLAGSTDTQYF. In DNA form, the CDR3 reads TGTGCCAGCAGTTACTCTTCCGGGCTAGCGGGAAGCACAGATACGCAGTATTTT. This chain links TRBV6-6 with TRBJ2-3; the match to TRBD2 covers 9 bases. Germline assignment: CDR1 MNHNY and CDR2 SVGAGI (reference sequence). Germline trimming cut 0 bases from V and 0 bases from J; bases unmatched to any gene: 7. The CDR3 extends over 18 amino acids.

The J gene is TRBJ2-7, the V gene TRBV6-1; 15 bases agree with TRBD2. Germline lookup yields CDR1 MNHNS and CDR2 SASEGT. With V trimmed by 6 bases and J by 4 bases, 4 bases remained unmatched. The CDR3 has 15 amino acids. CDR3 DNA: TGTGCCAGCAGCGGACTAGCGGGAGGGCGGTACGAGCAGTACTTC. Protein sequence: CASSGLAGGRYEQYF.

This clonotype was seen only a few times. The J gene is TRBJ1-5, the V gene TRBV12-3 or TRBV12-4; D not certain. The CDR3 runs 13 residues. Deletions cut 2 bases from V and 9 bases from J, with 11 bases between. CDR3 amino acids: CASSLRGPAPQHF. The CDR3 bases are TGTGCCAGCAGTTTAAGAGGCCCGGCGCCCCAGCATTTT.

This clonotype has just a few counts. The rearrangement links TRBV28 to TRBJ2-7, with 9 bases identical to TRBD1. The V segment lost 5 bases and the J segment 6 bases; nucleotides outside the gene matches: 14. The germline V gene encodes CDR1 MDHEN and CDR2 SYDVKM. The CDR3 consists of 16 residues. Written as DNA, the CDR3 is TGTGCCAGCAGTCCGATATCGCGGGACAGGGCATCCGAGCAGTACGTC. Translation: CASSPISRDRASEQYV.

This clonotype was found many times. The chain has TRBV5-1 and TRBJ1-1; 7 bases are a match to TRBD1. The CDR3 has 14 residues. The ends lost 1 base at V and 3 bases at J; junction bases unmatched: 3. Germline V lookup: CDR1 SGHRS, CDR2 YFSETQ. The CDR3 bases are TGCGCCAGCAGCTTGTATGACAGGGACACTGAAGCTTTCTTT. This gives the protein CASSLYDRDTEAFF.

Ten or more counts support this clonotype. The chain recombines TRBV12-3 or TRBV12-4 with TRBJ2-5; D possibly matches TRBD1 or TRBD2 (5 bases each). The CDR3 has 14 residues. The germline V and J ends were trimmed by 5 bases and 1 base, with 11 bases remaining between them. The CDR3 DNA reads TGTGCCAGCAGTAGGGGCGAGGGCCAAGAGACCCAGTACTTC. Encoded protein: CASSRGEGQETQYF.

The CDR3 sequence: CASRGQGISYNEQFF. CDR3 sequence (DNA): TGTGCCAGTAGGGGACAGGGTATCTCCTACAATGAGCAGTTCTTC. This sequence joins TRBV19 and TRBJ2-1, with 9 bases matching TRBD1. Germline CDR1 is LNHDA and CDR2 is SQIVND (reference sequence). CDR3 size: 15 residues. The ends lost 6 bases at V and 0 bases at J; junction bases unmatched: 3.